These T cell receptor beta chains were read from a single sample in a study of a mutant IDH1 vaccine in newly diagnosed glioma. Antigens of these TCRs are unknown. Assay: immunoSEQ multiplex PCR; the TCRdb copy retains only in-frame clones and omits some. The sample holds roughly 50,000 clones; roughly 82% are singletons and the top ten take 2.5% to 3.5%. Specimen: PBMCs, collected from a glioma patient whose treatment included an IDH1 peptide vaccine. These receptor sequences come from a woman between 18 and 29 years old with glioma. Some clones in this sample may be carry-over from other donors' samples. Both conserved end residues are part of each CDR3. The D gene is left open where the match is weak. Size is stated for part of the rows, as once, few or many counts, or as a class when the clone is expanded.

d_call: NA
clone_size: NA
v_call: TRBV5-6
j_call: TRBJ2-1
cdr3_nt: TGTGCCAGCAGCGGGGGCGTTTCCTACAATGAGCAGTTCTTC
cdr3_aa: CASSGGVSYNEQFF

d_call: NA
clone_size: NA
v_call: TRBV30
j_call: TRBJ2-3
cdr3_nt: TGTGCCTGGAGTGTACTCGGGACCACAGATACGCAGTATTTT
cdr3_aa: CAWSVLGTTDTQYF

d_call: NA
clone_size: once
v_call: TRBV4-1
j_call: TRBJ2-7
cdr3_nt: TGCGCCAGCAGCCAAGATAAGATGAGGGGAGGGGGGGACGAGCAGTACTTC
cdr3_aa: CASSQDKMRGGGDEQYF

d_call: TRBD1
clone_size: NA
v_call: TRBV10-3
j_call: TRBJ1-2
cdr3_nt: TGTGCCACGACACAGGGGACGGGCTACACCTTC
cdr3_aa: CATTQGTGYTF

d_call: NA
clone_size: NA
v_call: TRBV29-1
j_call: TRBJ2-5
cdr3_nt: TGCAGCGTTGAGGCCAGGGTCTTGGGAACCCAATACTTC
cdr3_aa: CSVEARVLGTQYF

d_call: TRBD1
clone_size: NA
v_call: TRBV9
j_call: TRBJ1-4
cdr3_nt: TGTGCCAGCAGCGTAGACGGACAGGTTAATGAAAAACTGTTTTTT
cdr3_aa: CASSVDGQVNEKLFF

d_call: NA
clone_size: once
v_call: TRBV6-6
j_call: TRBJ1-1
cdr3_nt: TGTGCCAGCAGTACAGGCCGGGGGGTGAACACTGAAGCTTTCTTT
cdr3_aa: CASSTGRGVNTEAFF

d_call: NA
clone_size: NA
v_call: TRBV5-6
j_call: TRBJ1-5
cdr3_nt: TGTGCCAGCAGTTCCTCCGGGGCTCTGAGCAATCAGCCCCAGCATTTT
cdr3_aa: CASSSSGALSNQPQHF

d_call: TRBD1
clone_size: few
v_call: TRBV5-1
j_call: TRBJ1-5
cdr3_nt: TGCGCCAGCAGCTTAGGAGGGGGCGGACAGCCCCAGCATTTT
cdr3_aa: CASSLGGGGQPQHF

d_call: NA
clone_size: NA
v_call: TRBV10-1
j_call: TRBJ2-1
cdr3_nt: TGCGCCACCCCGGAGGGGGACTTCTCCTACAATGAGCAGTTCTTC
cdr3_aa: CATPEGDFSYNEQFF

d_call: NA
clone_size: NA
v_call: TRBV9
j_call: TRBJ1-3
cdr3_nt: TGTGCCAGCAGCGACGGGGGAAACTCTGGAAACACCATATATTTT
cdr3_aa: CASSDGGNSGNTIYF

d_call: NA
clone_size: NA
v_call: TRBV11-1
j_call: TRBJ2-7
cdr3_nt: TGTGCCAGCGGAGGCGCGGGCCTAACAGACGAGCAGTACTTC
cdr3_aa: CASGGAGLTDEQYF

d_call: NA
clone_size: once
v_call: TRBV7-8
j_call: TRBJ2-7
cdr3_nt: TGTGCCAGCAGCTTAGGGCAGGGGACGGGGGAGCAGTACTTC
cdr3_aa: CASSLGQGTGEQYF

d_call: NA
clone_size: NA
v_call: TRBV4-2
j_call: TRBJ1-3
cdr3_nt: TGTGCCAGCAGCCAGGCCCTGGCCGTACGCAACACCATATATTTT
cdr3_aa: CASSQALAVRNTIYF

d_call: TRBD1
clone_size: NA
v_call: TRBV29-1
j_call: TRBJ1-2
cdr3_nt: TGCAGCGTTGACTTTCGGGACAGGGGACACTATGGCTACACCTTC
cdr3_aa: CSVDFRDRGHYGYTF

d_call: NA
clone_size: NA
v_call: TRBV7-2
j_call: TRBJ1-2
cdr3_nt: TGTGCCAGCAGCTTAGGAGCCGGGGGATCCAATGGCTACACCTTC
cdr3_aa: CASSLGAGGSNGYTF

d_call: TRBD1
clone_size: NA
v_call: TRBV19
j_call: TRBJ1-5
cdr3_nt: TGTGCCAGTAGTTCGACCGGGACAGGGGTGAGCAATCAGCCCCAGCATTTT
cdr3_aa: CASSSTGTGVSNQPQHF

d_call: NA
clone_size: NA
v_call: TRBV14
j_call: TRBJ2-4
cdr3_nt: TGTGCCAGCAGCCAAGGGGAGCGGCTAGTGAAAAACATTCAGTACTTC
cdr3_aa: CASSQGERLVKNIQYF

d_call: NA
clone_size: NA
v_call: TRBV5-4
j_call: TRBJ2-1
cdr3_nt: TGTGCCAGCAGCGATTGGACGGGAGCTGAGCAGTTCTTC
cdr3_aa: CASSDWTGAEQFF

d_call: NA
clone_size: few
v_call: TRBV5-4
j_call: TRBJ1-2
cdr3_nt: TGTGCCAGCAGCTTTCGGGATAACTATGGCTACACCTTC
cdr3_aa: CASSFRDNYGYTF

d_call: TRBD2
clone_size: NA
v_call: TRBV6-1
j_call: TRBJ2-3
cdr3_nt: TGTGCCAGCATGCAGCGGGGGGGCCACCCAGATACGCAGTATTTT
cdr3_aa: CASMQRGGHPDTQYF

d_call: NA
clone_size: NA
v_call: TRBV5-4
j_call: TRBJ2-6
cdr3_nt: TGTGCCAGCAGCCTCTCGGACCGGGCCAACGTCCTGACTTTC
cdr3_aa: CASSLSDRANVLTF

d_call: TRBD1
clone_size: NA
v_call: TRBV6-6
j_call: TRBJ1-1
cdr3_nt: TGTGCCAGCAGCCTACAGGGGATGAACACTGAAGCTTTCTTT
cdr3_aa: CASSLQGMNTEAFF

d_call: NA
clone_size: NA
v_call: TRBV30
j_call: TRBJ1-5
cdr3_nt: TGTGCCTGGAGTGTCGCAGGGCCCAATCAGCCCCAGCATTTT
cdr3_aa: CAWSVAGPNQPQHF

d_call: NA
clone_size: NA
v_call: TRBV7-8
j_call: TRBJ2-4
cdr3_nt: TGTGCCAGCAGCTTAGGGGGGACCCTACAAAACATTCAGTACTTC
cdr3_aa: CASSLGGTLQNIQYF

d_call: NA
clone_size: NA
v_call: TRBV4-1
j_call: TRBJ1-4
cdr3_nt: TGCGCCAGCAGCCTTCGGGAGAATGAAAAACTGTTTTTT
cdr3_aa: CASSLRENEKLFF

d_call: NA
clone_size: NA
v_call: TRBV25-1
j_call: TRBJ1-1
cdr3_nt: TGTGCCAGCGCACAGGGACGGAACACTGAAGCTTTCTTT
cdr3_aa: CASAQGRNTEAFF

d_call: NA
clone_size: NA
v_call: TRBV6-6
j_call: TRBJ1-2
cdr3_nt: TGTGCCAGCAGTTACTCGGTGGGACCGAACTATGGCTACACCTTC
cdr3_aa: CASSYSVGPNYGYTF

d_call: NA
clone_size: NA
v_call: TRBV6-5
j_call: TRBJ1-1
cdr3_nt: TGTGCCAGCAGTTATAGGGGCGCGGGCACTGAAGCTTTCTTT
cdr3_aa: CASSYRGAGTEAFF

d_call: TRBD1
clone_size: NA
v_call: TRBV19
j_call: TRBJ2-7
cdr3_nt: TGTGCCAGTAGTAGTACAGGGGCGGCGTCCTACGAGCAGTACTTC
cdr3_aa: CASSSTGAASYEQYF

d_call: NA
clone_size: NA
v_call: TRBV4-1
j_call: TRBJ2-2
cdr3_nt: TGCGCCAGCAGCCCAAAGCGAGGGGCGAACACCGGGGAGCTGTTTTTT
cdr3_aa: CASSPKRGANTGELFF

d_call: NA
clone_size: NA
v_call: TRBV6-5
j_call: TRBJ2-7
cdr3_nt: TGTGCCAGTCTCAGGGGAGTCGAGCAGTACTTC
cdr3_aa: CASLRGVEQYF

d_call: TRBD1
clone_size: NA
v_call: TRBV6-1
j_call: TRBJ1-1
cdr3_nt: TGTGCCAGCAGTGTCGGACAGGGATGGAACACTGAAGCTTTCTTT
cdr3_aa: CASSVGQGWNTEAFF

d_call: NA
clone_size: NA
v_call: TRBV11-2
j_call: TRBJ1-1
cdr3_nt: TGTGCCAGCAGCCCTATGAACACTGAAGCTTTCTTT
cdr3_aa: CASSPMNTEAFF

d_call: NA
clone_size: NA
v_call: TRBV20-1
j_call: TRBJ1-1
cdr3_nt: TGCAGTGCTAGTACTACTGAAGCTTTCTTT
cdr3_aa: CSASTTEAFF

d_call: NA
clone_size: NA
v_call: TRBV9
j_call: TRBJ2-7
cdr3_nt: TGTGCCAGCAGCCCCCGGACAGTGGACGAGCAGTACTTC
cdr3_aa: CASSPRTVDEQYF

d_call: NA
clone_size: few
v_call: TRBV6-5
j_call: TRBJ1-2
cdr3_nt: TGTGCCAGCAGCTTACGATTTGGAAATGGCTACACCTTC
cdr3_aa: CASSLRFGNGYTF

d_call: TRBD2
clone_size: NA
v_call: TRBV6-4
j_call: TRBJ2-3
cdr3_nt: TGTGCCAGCAGTACTAGCGGGGGGGCAGATACGCAGTATTTT
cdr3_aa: CASSTSGGADTQYF

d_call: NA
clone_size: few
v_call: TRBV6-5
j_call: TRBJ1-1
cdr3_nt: TGTGCCAGCAGTTACTCGAGGGGTGAAGCTTTCTTT
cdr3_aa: CASSYSRGEAFF

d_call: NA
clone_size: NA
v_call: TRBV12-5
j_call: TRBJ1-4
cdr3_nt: TGTGCTAGTGGTTTTCCGACCGGGGAAAAACTGTTTTTT
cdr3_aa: CASGFPTGEKLFF

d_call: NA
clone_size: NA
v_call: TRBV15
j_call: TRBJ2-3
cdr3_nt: TGTGCCACCAGCAGAGAACAATTCGGCACAGATACGCAGTATTTT
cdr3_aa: CATSREQFGTDTQYF

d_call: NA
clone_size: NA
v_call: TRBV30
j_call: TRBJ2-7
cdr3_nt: TGTGCCTGGAGCCCGGGCAGGGGCGACGAGCAGTACTTC
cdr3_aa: CAWSPGRGDEQYF

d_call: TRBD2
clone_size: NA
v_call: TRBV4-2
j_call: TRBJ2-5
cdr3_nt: TGTGCCAGCAGGGATAATGTTGGGACTAGCGGGTTGACCCAGTACTTC
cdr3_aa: CASRDNVGTSGLTQYF

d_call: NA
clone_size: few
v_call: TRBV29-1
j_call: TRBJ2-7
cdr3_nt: TGCAGCGTTGTGATGGCCTACGAGCAGTACTTC
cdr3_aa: CSVVMAYEQYF